These T cell receptor beta chains were read from a single sample in a study of blood T cell repertoires in COVID-19. The data were produced by immunoSEQ multiplex PCR, yet TCRdb's version contains in-frame clones alone and is incomplete. In the table there are about 210,000 clones, about 82% of which are singletons. The material sequenced was peripheral blood. These receptors were obtained from a man over 45 with COVID-19, enrolled during active disease. Both conserved end residues are part of each CDR3. Fields, in order: clone size, V gene, CDR3 protein. Part of the rows lack a size; the others show once, few, many or a class for expanded clones.

>.|TRBV19
CPSTRTLIEQYF
>.|TRBV3-1/TRBV3-2
CASSQEGTGNSPLHF
>once|TRBV5-4
CASSLYPSFIPGELFF
>.|TRBV11-3
CASSLSGAGELFF
>.|TRBV14
CASSPSAGGVTEAFF
>.|TRBV5-4
CASSFSGGASYEQYF
>.|TRBV3-1/TRBV3-2
CASSQARHRATNEKLFF
>once|TRBV7-8
CASSTLQGATGELFF
>few|TRBV18
CASSRVQLIEQFF
>.|TRBV7-9
CASSPMGGIEAEQYF
>.|TRBV14
CASSPPSGGPYNEQFF
>.|TRBV30
CAWILQSESLYSEAFF
>.|TRBV5-1
CASSLAGGRTDTQYF
>.|TRBV11-2
CASSLAHSYNSPLHF
>.|TRBV28
CAIFDKTNYGYTF
>.|TRBV6-5
CASSGGTANSPLHF
>.|TRBV6-5
CASSNRGQNTGELFF
>once|TRBV11-3
CASSFGQSAGGPDTQYF
>once|TRBV6-5
CASSGVYGNTEAFF
>.|TRBV6-1
CASSGGTGRNLYGYTF
>.|TRBV7-2
CASSTQHSAGVSYEQYF
>.|TRBV29-1
CSAGLGAGEQYF
>.|TRBV6-4
CASSADRGPGNTIYF
>.|TRBV2
CASVKGVKSPLHF
>.|TRBV5-1
CASSLDAVGGRYGYTF